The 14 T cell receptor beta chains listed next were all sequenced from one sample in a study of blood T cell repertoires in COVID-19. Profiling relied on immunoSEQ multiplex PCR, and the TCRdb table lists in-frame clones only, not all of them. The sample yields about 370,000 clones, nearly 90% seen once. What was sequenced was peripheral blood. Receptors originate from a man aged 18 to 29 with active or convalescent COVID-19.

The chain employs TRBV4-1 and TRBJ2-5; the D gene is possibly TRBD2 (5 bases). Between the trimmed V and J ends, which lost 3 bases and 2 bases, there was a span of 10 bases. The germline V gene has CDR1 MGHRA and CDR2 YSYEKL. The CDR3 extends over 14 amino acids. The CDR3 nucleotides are TGCGCCAGCAGCCAGGAGGTCTTACAAGAGACCCAGTACTTC. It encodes CASSQEVLQETQYF.

The CDR3 region is CATSRRSRLEQFF. CDR3 bases: TGTGCCACCAGCAGGAGGAGCCGGCTTGAGCAGTTCTTC. The rearrangement links TRBV15 to TRBJ2-1; D remains ambiguous. The CDR3 runs to 13 residues. Trimming stripped 3 bases from V and 9 bases from J, with 12 bases between. Germline-derived CDR1 and CDR2 are LNHNV and YYDKDF (reference sequence).

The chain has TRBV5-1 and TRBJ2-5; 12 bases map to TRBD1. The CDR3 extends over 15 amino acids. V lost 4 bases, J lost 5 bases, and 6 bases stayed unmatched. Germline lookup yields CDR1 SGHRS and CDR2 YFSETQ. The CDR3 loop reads CASSPGTGGGETQYF. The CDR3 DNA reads TGCGCCAGCAGCCCTGGGACAGGGGGCGGGGAGACCCAGTACTTC.

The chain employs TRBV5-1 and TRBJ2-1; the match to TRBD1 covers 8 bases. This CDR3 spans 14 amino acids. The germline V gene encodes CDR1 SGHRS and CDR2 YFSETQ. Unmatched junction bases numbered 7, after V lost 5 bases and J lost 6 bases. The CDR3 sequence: CASSPGQGINEQFF. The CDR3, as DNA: TGCGCCAGCAGTCCAGGACAGGGTATCAATGAGCAGTTCTTC.

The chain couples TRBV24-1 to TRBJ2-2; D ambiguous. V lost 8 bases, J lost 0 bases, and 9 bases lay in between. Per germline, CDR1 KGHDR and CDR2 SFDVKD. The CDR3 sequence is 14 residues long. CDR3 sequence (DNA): TGTGCCACCAAAGAGAGGCCGAACACCGGGGAGCTGTTTTTT. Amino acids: CATKERPNTGELFF.

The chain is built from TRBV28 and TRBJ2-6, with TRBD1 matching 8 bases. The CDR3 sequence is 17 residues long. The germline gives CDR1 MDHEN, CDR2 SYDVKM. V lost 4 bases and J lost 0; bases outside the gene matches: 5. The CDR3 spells CASSWDRFYSGANVLTF. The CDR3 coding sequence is TGTGCCAGCAGTTGGGACAGGTTTTACTCTGGGGCCAACGTCCTGACTTTC.

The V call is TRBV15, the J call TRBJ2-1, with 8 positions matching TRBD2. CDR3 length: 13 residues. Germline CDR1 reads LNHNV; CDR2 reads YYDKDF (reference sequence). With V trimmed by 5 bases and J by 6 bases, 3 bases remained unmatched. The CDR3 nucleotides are TGTGCCACCAGCGGGGGACTAGTCAATGAGCAGTTCTTC. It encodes CATSGGLVNEQFF.

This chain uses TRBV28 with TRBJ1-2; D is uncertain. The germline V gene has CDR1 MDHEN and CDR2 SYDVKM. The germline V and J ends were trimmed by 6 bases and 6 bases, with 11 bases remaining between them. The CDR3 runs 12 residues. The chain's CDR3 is CASRSAPHGYTF. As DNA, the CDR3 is TGTGCCAGCAGATCCGCGCCTCATGGCTACACCTTC.

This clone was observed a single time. The CDR3 DNA reads as TGTGCCACCAGCAGAGACCGGGAGAAGACCTACGAGCAGTACTTC. Translating it yields CATSRDREKTYEQYF. The rearrangement joins TRBV15 to TRBJ2-7, with a weak D call TRBD2 (6 bases). V lost 0 bases and J lost 2, with 11 bases in between. The CDR3 sequence is 15 residues long. Germline V gene sequence: CDR1 LNHNV, CDR2 YYDKDF (reference sequence).

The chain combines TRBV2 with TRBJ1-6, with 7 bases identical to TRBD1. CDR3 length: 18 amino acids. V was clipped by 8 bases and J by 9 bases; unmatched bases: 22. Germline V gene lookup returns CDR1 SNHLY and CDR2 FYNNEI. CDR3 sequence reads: CASAGIRDRVVPGSPLHF. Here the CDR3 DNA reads TGTGCCAGCGCTGGCATTCGAGACAGGGTGGTGCCCGGTTCACCCCTCCACTTT. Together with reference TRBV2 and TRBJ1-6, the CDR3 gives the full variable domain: EPEVTQTPSHQVTQMGQEVILRCVPISNHLYFYWYRQILGQKVEFLVSFYNNEISEKSEIFDDQFSVERPDGSNFTLKIRSTKLEDSAMYFCASAGIRDRVVPGSPLHFGNGTRLTVT.

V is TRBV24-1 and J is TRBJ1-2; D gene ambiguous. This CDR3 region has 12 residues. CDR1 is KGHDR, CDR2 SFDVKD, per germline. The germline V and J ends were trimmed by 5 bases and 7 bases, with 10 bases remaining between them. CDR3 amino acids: CATSALSTGYTF. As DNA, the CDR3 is TGTGCCACCAGTGCCTTGAGCACTGGCTACACCTTC.

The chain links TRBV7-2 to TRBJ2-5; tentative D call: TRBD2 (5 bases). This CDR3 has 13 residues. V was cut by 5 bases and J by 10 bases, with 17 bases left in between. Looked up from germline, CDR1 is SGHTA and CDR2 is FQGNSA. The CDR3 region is CASSPGPSGIQYF. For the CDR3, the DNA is TGTGCCAGCAGCCCTGGCCCCTCGGGAATCCAGTACTTC.

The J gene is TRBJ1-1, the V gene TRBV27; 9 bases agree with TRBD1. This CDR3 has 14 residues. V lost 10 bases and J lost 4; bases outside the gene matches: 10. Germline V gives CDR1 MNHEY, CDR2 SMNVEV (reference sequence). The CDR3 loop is CATKRTGGVTEAFF. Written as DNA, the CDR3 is TGTGCCACGAAACGTACAGGGGGCGTCACTGAAGCTTTCTTT.

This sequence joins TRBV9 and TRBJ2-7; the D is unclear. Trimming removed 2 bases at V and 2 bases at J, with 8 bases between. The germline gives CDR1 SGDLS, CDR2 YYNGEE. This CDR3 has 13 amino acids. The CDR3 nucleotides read TGTGCCAGCAGCGTGGGCAGTCCCTACGAGCAGTACTTC. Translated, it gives CASSVGSPYEQYF.